The text below deals with one TCR beta chain. Per sample, no less than 5 micrograms of total RNA were extracted. This specimen comes from a study of blood T cells in healthy people across ages. On the study more broadly: Template switching caught about one barcoded beta molecule for each two T cells.

Next came a second PCR, run for about 7 to 12 cycles, which used a sample-barcoded 5' primer along with a J-beta primer mix. The template-switch adaptor was a 5' adaptor with 12 random nucleotides. It tagged each cDNA molecule. TCRdb re-derived calls from the 5' RACE reads in MiXCR, one entry per CDR3 protein. This table holds roughly 1,800,000 distinct CDR3 sequences, roughly 50% found once. The origin of this receptor is a woman between 40 and 55 years old in good health. The sequenced material came from blood.

The CDR3 bases are TGTGCCAGCAGTTATCAACAGGATTACGAGCAGTACTTC. Protein: CASSYQQDYEQYF. V gene TRBV6-5 combines with J gene TRBJ2-7; D is perhaps TRBD1 (5 bases). Deletions cut 3 bases from V and 4 bases from J, with 10 bases between. This CDR3 is 13 amino acids long. The germline CDR1 and CDR2 sequences are MNHEY and SVGAGI.